The T cell receptor beta chain described here comes from a study of T cell responses to AZD1222 COVID-19 vaccine. Study results and caveats: Just six or seven AZD1222 recipients tested seropositive at baseline. It should be noted that donors were predominantly white British and more often female, and clonal diversity was possibly underestimated. None of the repertoires were sampled until the peak T cell response had passed.

As regards this clone: Antigen specificity is unknown.

TCRdb's table, derived via immunoSEQ multiplex PCR, lists solely in-frame clones and lacks some. The profile covers around 140,000 clones, with almost 95% appearing a single time and 3.6% taken by the ten largest. The source is an adult who received the AZD1222 COVID-19 vaccine. Sequenced here: peripheral blood, sampled 28 days after the second AZD1222 dose.

CDR3 sequence (DNA): TGTGCCAGCAGCGCCCCTACTCCCGGGGAGACCCAGTACTTC. This encodes CASSAPTPGETQYF. The genes are TRBV9 and TRBJ2-5; D is unresolved. There are 14 residues in the CDR3. V lost 3 bases to trimming and J lost 5 bases, with 14 bases between them. Germline assignment: CDR1 SGDLS and CDR2 YYNGEE.